This T cell receptor (beta chain) was recorded in a study of T cell responses to AZD1222 COVID-19 vaccine. Here immunoSEQ multiplex PCR was the method, and the copy in TCRdb shows in-frame clones only, minus some. The sample records over 110,000 clones, roughly 90% being singletons. Germline CDR1 SGHNT, CDR2 YYREEE (reference sequence). Trimming cost V 0 bases and J 2 bases, with 11 bases left between them. The CDR3 contains 16 residues. The clonotype comes from an adult who received the AZD1222 COVID-19 vaccine. The V gene is TRBV5-4, the J gene TRBJ1-4, with D tentatively TRBD1 (6 bases). The material was peripheral blood, obtained 28 days after the second AZD1222 dose. CDR3 nucleotide sequence: TGTGCCAGCAGCTTGGGGCAGGGGCGTACTAATGAAAAACTGTTTTTT. Residues: CASSLGQGRTNEKLFF.